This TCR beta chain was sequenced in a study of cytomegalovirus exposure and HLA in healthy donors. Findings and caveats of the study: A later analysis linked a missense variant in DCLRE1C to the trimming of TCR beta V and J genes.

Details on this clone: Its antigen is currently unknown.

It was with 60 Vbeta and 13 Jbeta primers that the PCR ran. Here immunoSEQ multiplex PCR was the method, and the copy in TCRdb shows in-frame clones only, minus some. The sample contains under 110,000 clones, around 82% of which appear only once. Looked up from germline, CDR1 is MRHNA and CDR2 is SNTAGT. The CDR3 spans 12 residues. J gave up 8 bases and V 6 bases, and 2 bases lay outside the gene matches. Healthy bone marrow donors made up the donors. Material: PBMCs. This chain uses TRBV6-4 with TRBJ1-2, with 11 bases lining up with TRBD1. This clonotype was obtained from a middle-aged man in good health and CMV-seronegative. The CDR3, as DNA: TGTGCCAGCAGCGGACAGGGGGCGGGCTACACCTTC. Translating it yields CASSGQGAGYTF.